Listed below are T cell receptor beta chains from one sample, sequenced in a study of vaccination and CD4 T cells after COVID-19. Using its own MiXCR run on the PCR reads, TCRdb lists one record per CDR3 protein. The sample carries some 8,300 distinct CDR3 sequences, 35% to 40% recorded once. Their antigens are not known. Source material: CD4+ T cells from blood, cultured in vitro. These TCRs come from a human donor in good health. The CDR3 runs from the conserved cysteine through the conserved F or W.

>TRBJ2-7|TRBV5-4
CASSPHGQRGYEQYF
>TRBJ1-2|TRBV15
CATSRVRGDYGYTF
>TRBJ1-5|TRBV6-1
CASKFQGNQPQHF
>TRBJ2-7|TRBV7-9
CASSLAIQVHEQYF
>TRBJ1-2|TRBV2
CASSEVLYGYTF
>TRBJ2-5|TRBV5-5
CASSHRPGSEETQYF
>TRBJ1-1|TRBV18
CASSPPGNRGMNTEAFF
>TRBJ2-7|TRBV12-3/TRBV12-4
CASSFPGNYEQYF
>TRBJ2-3|TRBV6-1
CASRQSESGSTDTQYF
>TRBJ1-2|TRBV20-1
CSAAPGGNGYTF
>TRBJ2-1|TRBV5-1
CASSLGGEYNEQFF
>TRBJ1-6|TRBV20-1
CSAQVASNSPLHF
>TRBJ2-7|TRBV7-9
CASSPAGGYEQYF
>TRBJ1-5|TRBV10-3
CAISKEGNQPQHF
>TRBJ2-7|TRBV6-1
CASSRHDRDYEQYF
>TRBJ2-1|TRBV6-1
CASSSQGVPYNEQFF
>TRBJ2-2|TRBV18
CASSPFTGQESAGELFF
>TRBJ2-5|TRBV27
CASSLGGNQETQYF
>TRBJ2-3|TRBV5-4
CASSLMTGGFTDTQYF
>TRBJ2-3|TRBV6-1
CASTPPSGGRSTDTQYF
>TRBJ1-6|TRBV6-1
CASSNRGSSYNSPLHF
>TRBJ1-1|TRBV6-1
CAGGGGMNTEAFF
>TRBJ1-3|TRBV5-1
CASSPGQGGGNTIYF
>TRBJ1-2|TRBV6-5
CASSYDAGTNYGYTF